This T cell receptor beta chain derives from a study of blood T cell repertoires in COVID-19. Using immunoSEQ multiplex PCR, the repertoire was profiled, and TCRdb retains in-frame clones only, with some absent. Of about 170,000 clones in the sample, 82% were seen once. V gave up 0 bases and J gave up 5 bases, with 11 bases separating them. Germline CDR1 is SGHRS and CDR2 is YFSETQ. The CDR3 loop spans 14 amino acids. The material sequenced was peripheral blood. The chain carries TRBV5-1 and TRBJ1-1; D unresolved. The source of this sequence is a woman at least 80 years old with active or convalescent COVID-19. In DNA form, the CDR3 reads TGCGCCAGCAGCTTGGGGGTTTCGGGAACTGAAGCTTTCTTT. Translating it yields CASSLGVSGTEAFF.